A selection of T cell receptor beta chains follows, all from one sample in a study of T cell responses to AZD1222 COVID-19 vaccine. TCRdb's copy holds only in-frame clones and misses some; the assay was immunoSEQ multiplex PCR. The sample has about 180,000 clones; 88% are singletons. The source material was peripheral blood, sampled 28 days after the second AZD1222 dose. These receptor sequences come from an adult who received the AZD1222 COVID-19 vaccine. Each CDR3 is given with its conserved first and last residue. The D gene is left open where the match is weak. Not every row has a clone size; where given, it reads once, few, many or a size class.

clone_size j_call v_call d_call cdr3_nt cdr3_aa
- TRBJ2-7 TRBV7-2 - TGTGCCAGCAGGACACAGAACGAGCAGTACTTC CASRTQNEQYF
- TRBJ2-7 TRBV10-3 - TGTGCCATCAGCGGACGGGACATCTCCTACGAGCAGTACTTC CAISGRDISYEQYF
- TRBJ2-3 TRBV5-6 - TGTGCCAGCACCTACGCTAAGGATACGCAGTATTTT CASTYAKDTQYF
- TRBJ2-1 TRBV28 TRBD2 TGTGCCAGCAGTTTATTCAGACTAGCGGGCCTAAATGAGCAGTTCTTC CASSLFRLAGLNEQFF
- TRBJ2-7 TRBV7-2 TRBD2 TGTGCCAGCAGCTTAGATCCGGGAGGGCTCTCCTACGAGCAGTACTTC CASSLDPGGLSYEQYF
- TRBJ1-5 TRBV28 - TGTGCCAGCAGTTTTTGGGGGGGTACTGGCAATCAGCCCCAGCATTTT CASSFWGGTGNQPQHF
- TRBJ2-5 TRBV2 - TGTGCCAGCGAGTTCCAAGAGACCCAGTACTTC CASEFQETQYF
- TRBJ2-1 TRBV19 - TGTGCCAGTAGTACCGACAGTGGCAATGAGCAGTTCTTC CASSTDSGNEQFF
- TRBJ2-2 TRBV12-5 TRBD2 TGTGCTAGTGGAAAACTAGCGGGAAACACCGGGGAGCTGTTTTTT CASGKLAGNTGELFF
few TRBJ2-1 TRBV6-2/TRBV6-3 TRBD2 TGTGCCAGCAGTTACACTAGCGGGCGATTCTACAATGAGCAGTTCTTC CASSYTSGRFYNEQFF
- TRBJ2-1 TRBV14 - TGTGCCAGCAGCCAAGATAATGCAGGGTGGTACAATGAGCAGTTCTTC CASSQDNAGWYNEQFF
- TRBJ1-1 TRBV30 - TGTGCCTGGGTCATTTCGGGTACTGAAGCTTTCTTT CAWVISGTEAFF
once TRBJ2-7 TRBV4-2 - TGTGCCAGCAGCCTCCCCTTGAGGGCTGGCGGGACGAGCTCCTACGAGCAGTACTTC CASSLPLRAGGTSSYEQYF
few TRBJ2-7 TRBV7-2 - TGTGCCAGCAGCTTAGAGGTTGGGGGATCCCGTCCCTACGAGCAGTACTTC CASSLEVGGSRPYEQYF
- TRBJ2-7 TRBV4-2 TRBD2 TGTGCCAGCAGCCAAGAGGTAGCGGGTTATACCTACGAGCAGTACTTC CASSQEVAGYTYEQYF
once TRBJ1-2 TRBV5-1 TRBD1 TGCGCCAGCAGCCCCCTCGCCGGGACAGGTGGTTCTAACTATGGCTACACCTTC CASSPLAGTGGSNYGYTF
- TRBJ1-1 TRBV6-2/TRBV6-3 - TGTGCCAGCAGTTACTCCGGCAGCTACACTGAAGCTTTCTTT CASSYSGSYTEAFF
once TRBJ1-2 TRBV24-1 - TGTGCCACCAGTGACCCGGACCACTATGGCTACACCTTC CATSDPDHYGYTF
- TRBJ2-7 TRBV9 - TGTGCCAGCAGCGTATCTGCCGAGCAGTACTTC CASSVSAEQYF
- TRBJ2-5 TRBV12-3/TRBV12-4 - TGTGCCAGCAGTTTATCAGAGACCCAGTACTTC CASSLSETQYF
- TRBJ1-3 TRBV6-5 - TGTGCCAGCAGTTCCACAGGGCGCTCTGGAAACACCATATATTTT CASSSTGRSGNTIYF
- TRBJ2-7 TRBV28 TRBD2 TGTGCCAGCAGTCCTAGCGGGGGGACCTACGAGCAGTACTTC CASSPSGGTYEQYF
few TRBJ2-7 TRBV10-3 TRBD2 TGTGCCAGTCTTCTAGCGGGAGGTGACGAGCAGTACTTC CASLLAGGDEQYF
- TRBJ2-7 TRBV7-2 TRBD1 TGTGCCAGCAGCTCGGGACAGGTCGGAACCTACGAGCAGTACTTC CASSSGQVGTYEQYF
- TRBJ1-6 TRBV19 - TGTGCCTCCCAGGGAGTTGAGTGGTCCTATAATTCACCCCTCCACTTT CASQGVEWSYNSPLHF
- TRBJ1-1 TRBV5-1 - TGCGCCAGCCAGGGGTCCGGTGAGGTGAACACTGAAGCTTTCTTT CASQGSGEVNTEAFF
- TRBJ2-7 TRBV7-9 TRBD1 TGTGCCAGCAGCTTATTGACAGGGAGCTACGAGCAGTACTTC CASSLLTGSYEQYF
once TRBJ2-7 TRBV6-2/TRBV6-3 - TGTGCCAGCAGTTACCCACCTTATCCCAACGAGCAGTACTTC CASSYPPYPNEQYF
- TRBJ1-1 TRBV3-1/TRBV3-2 - TGTGCCAGCAGCCAAGATCGCAAGATGAGGGGCATGAACACTGAAGCTTTCTTT CASSQDRKMRGMNTEAFF
- TRBJ2-2 TRBV7-3 - TGTGCCAGCAAGCTTACGGGCTCGAACACCGGGGAGCTGTTTTTT CASKLTGSNTGELFF
- TRBJ1-3 TRBV30 TRBD1 TGTGCCTGGGACAGGGCGTTTGGAAACACCATATATTTT CAWDRAFGNTIYF
- TRBJ1-3 TRBV7-2 - TGTGCCAGCAGCTTAGTAGGCGGAAACACCATATATTTT CASSLVGGNTIYF
once TRBJ1-1 TRBV6-5 - TGTGCCAGCAGGGAGGACGGGACTAACACTGAAGCTTTCTTT CASREDGTNTEAFF
- TRBJ2-3 TRBV29-1 - TGCAGCGTCTCAACAGATACGCAGTATTTT CSVSTDTQYF
- TRBJ2-2 TRBV7-9 - TGTGCCAGCAGCTCATACCCTACGAACACCGGGGAGCTGTTTTTT CASSSYPTNTGELFF
- TRBJ1-1 TRBV11-2 - TGTGCCAGCAGCGCTCGCGGGACGGGCGTGACGGGGGCTTTCTTT CASSARGTGVTGAFF